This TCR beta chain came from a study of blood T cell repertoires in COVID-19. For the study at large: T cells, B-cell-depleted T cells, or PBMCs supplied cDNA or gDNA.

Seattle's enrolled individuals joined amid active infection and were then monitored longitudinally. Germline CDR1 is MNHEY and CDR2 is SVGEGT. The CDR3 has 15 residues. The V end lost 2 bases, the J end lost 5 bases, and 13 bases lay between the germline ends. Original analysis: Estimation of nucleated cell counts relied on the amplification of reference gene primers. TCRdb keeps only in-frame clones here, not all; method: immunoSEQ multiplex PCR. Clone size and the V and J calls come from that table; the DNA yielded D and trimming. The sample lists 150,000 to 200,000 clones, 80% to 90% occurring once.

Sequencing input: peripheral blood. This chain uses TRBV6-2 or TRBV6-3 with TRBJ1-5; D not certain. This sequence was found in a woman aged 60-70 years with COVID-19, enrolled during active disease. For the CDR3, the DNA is TGTGCCAGCAGTTACGGTGGCGGCGGCTATCAGCCCCAGCATTTT. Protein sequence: CASSYGGGGYQPQHF.